The 14 T cell receptor beta chains listed next were all sequenced from one sample in a study of cytomegalovirus exposure and HLA in healthy donors. Generated by immunoSEQ multiplex PCR, the TCRdb table keeps only in-frame clones and is missing some. The sample contains 150,000 or so clones, approximately 92% of which appear only once. The sample was PBMCs. These receptors were obtained from a woman younger than 35 in good health and CMV-seropositive.

This rearrangement joins TRBV7-6 to TRBJ2-7, with TRBD1 identical over 10 bases. V shed 0 bases and J 2 bases; nucleotides not matched to a gene: 4. There are 16 residues in the CDR3. CDR1 SGHVS and CDR2 FNYEAQ come from the germline V gene. The CDR3 sequence: CASSLASGTGAYEQYF. The DNA for the CDR3 is TGTGCCAGCAGCTTAGCATCAGGGACAGGGGCCTACGAGCAGTACTTC.

The chain links TRBV9 to TRBJ1-1; D is perhaps TRBD1 (5 bases). This CDR3 comprises 14 residues. The germline gives CDR1 SGDLS, CDR2 YYNGEE. Trimming removed 0 bases at V and 4 bases at J, with 10 bases between. The CDR3 protein is CASSVVGGSTEAFF. The CDR3 region has the DNA TGTGCCAGCAGCGTAGTCGGGGGGAGCACTGAAGCTTTCTTT.

The V and J genes are TRBV27 and TRBJ2-5, with 10 bases fitting TRBD1. The CDR3 extends over 16 amino acids. CDR1 is MNHEY, CDR2 SMNVEV, per germline (reference sequence). J lost 5 bases, V lost 6 bases, and 12 bases had no gene match. CDR3 coding DNA: TGTGCCAGCAGCCCCGCCGGGGGACAGGGGATGGAGACCCAGTACTTC. This translates into CASSPAGGQGMETQYF.

This clone showed up just a few times. This sequence joins TRBV10-3 and TRBJ2-2; TRBD2 aligns across 12 bases. Germline-derived CDR1 and CDR2 are ENHRY and SYGVKD. The trim removed 9 bases at V and 3 bases at J, leaving 8 bases unmatched. This CDR3 comprises 16 residues. This chain's CDR3 is CAIQPSGGADTGELFF. The CDR3 nucleotides are TGTGCCATACAACCTAGCGGGGGGGCGGACACCGGGGAGCTGTTTTTT.

The genes are TRBV28 and TRBJ2-7; no clear D gene. This CDR3 is built from 14 residues. Trimming removed 7 bases at V and 0 bases at J, with 13 bases between. Germline assignment: CDR1 MDHEN and CDR2 SYDVKM. CDR3 nucleotide sequence: TGTGCCAGCATCAGTTTGGCCAGCTCCTACGAGCAGTACTTC. It is translated as CASISLASSYEQYF.

This clone was observed a few times. The V and J genes are TRBV6-1 and TRBJ2-7; perhaps TRBD1 as D (6 bases). Deletions cut 6 bases from V and 4 bases from J, with 10 bases between. This CDR3 spans 12 amino acids. Germline V gene lookup returns CDR1 MNHNS and CDR2 SASEGT. The CDR3 region has the DNA TGTGCCAGCAGGAACCAGGGGTACGAGCAGTACTTC. It specifies CASRNQGYEQYF.

V usage is TRBV5-4 and J usage is TRBJ2-7; D remains unclear. Trimming took off 2 bases at V and 6 bases at J, with 18 bases between the two ends. This CDR3 has 15 residues. Germline CDR1 and CDR2: SGHNT and YYREEE (reference sequence). This CDR3 is CASSFQAALGGEQYF. The DNA of the CDR3 is TGTGCCAGCAGCTTTCAGGCCGCGCTGGGTGGCGAGCAGTACTTC.

V gene TRBV9 combines with J gene TRBJ2-1; D is possibly TRBD2 (7 bases). Per the germline V gene, CDR1 is SGDLS and CDR2 is YYNGEE. V was trimmed by 3 bases and J by 3 bases, leaving 25 bases between them. CDR3 length: 19 amino acids. In nucleotides, the CDR3 is TGTGCCAGCAGCGGAGGGGGGGGGCACCTCGTGCCTCTCTACAATGAGCAGTTCTTC. This sequence encodes CASSGGGGHLVPLYNEQFF.

This clone occurred once. The CDR3, as DNA: TGTGCCAGCACACCCCCCGGGACACGGCTAAGGCCCCAGCATTTT. This encodes CASTPPGTRLRPQHF. This rearrangement joins TRBV6-1 to TRBJ1-5; D might be TRBD1 (6 bases). Between the trimmed V and J ends, which lost 7 bases and 9 bases, there was a span of 22 bases. Looked up from germline, CDR1 is MNHNS and CDR2 is SASEGT. This CDR3 has 15 amino acids.

In its sample, this clone was seen once. This rearrangement joins TRBV15 to TRBJ2-3; TRBD1 might be the D (5 bases). The length of the CDR3 is 13 residues. In germline, CDR1 is LNHNV, CDR2 YYDKDF (reference sequence). The ends were cut back, 4 bases at V and 3 bases at J, with 8 bases in the middle. Here the CDR3 reads CATSTGLTDTQYF. DNA of the CDR3: TGTGCCACCAGCACAGGGTTAACAGATACGCAGTATTTT.

This clone was seen a handful of times. The chain employs TRBV2 and TRBJ2-7; 12 positions agree with TRBD1. The germline gives CDR1 SNHLY, CDR2 FYNNEI. CDR3 size: 14 residues. V gave up 7 bases and J gave up 7 bases; unmatched junction bases: 8. The CDR3 DNA sequence: TGTGCCAGCACTCCGGGACAGGGGGCGCGGGAGCAGTACTTC. Translated: CASTPGQGAREQYF.

The chain is built from TRBV10-3 and TRBJ1-4; 8 bases are shared with TRBD1. This CDR3 contains 14 residues. Germline loops: CDR1 ENHRY, CDR2 SYGVKD. The V segment lost 8 bases and the J segment 12 bases; nucleotides outside the gene matches: 14. The CDR3 is CAIQTGEGSGQLFF. As DNA, the CDR3 is TGTGCCATCCAGACAGGGGAGGGCTCTGGGCAACTGTTTTTT.

The genes are TRBV4-3 and TRBJ2-1; a weak D match, TRBD2 (5 bases). CDR1 and CDR2 from the germline V gene are LGHNA and YSLEER. The CDR3 totals 16 residues. V dropped 0 bases and J dropped 0 bases, with 9 bases sitting between them. The CDR3 coding sequence is TGCGCCAGCAGCCAAGATCTTGCGGGCTCCTACAATGAGCAGTTCTTC. Translation gives CASSQDLAGSYNEQFF.

V and J are TRBV7-2 and TRBJ2-1, with 10 bases matching TRBD2. This CDR3 contains 19 residues. Germline CDR1 is SGHTA and CDR2 is FQGNSA. V lost 5 bases and J lost 2; bases outside the gene matches: 15. CDR3 residues: CASSPGYRTSGDPYNEQFF. Written as DNA, the CDR3 is TGTGCCAGCAGCCCGGGCTACCGCACTAGCGGGGACCCCTACAATGAGCAGTTCTTC.